What follows describes a single TCR beta chain. Sequenced by immunoSEQ multiplex PCR; TCRdb stores in-frame clones only, minus some. The sample has 90,000 to 100,000 clones, less than 90% seen once. V lost 0 bases, J lost 4 bases, and 17 bases lay in between. The CDR3 is 17 residues long. Looked up from germline, CDR1 is SGDLS and CDR2 is YYNGEE. This record belongs to a study of OX40 agonist ivuxolimab in advanced cancers. The source material was CD4+ or CD8+ T cells sorted from blood, sampled in a trial of the OX40 agonist ivuxolimab. This receptor was identified in an adult with an advanced solid tumor such as melanoma, head and neck, liver or kidney cancer. V gene TRBV9 combines with J gene TRBJ2-1; the D call may be TRBD1 or TRBD2 (5 bases each). The CDR3 protein is CASSVDLGAGGYNEQFF. The CDR3 bases are TGTGCCAGCAGCGTAGATTTAGGGGCCGGCGGGTACAATGAGCAGTTCTTC.